These T cell receptor beta chains were read from a single sample in a study of control samples from healthy donors and cancer patients. The protocol was immunoSEQ multiplex PCR, while the TCRdb copy is restricted to in-frame clones and leaves out a portion. The sample lists 140,000 or so clones, roughly nine tenths seen once, with around 4.9% in the top ten. What was sequenced was blood. Source of these receptors: a young man in good health. The CDR3 runs from the conserved cysteine through the conserved F or W. Each record gives: V gene, J gene, D gene, clone size, CDR3 DNA, CDR3 protein. The D gene is left open where the match is weak. Size values are once, few and many counts, or a class for expanded clones, and some rows have none.

TRBV28	TRBJ2-3	TRBD2	NA	TGTGCCAGCAGTTCACTAGCGGGAGGGCCTACGGGCACAGATACGCAGTATTTT	CASSSLAGGPTGTDTQYF
TRBV20-1	TRBJ1-1	NA	NA	TGCAGTGCTAGTAGTGGTCAGGAAGCTTTCTTT	CSASSGQEAFF
TRBV5-1	TRBJ2-3	TRBD2	NA	TGCGCCAGCAGCGGGGGGCTAGCGGGTCGCACAGATACGCAGTATTTT	CASSGGLAGRTDTQYF
TRBV27	TRBJ2-7	TRBD2	NA	TGTGCCAGCCTCCCCGCGGGGCTAGCGGGAGGATCCTACGAGCAGTACTTC	CASLPAGLAGGSYEQYF
TRBV19	TRBJ2-7	TRBD1	medium-sized	TGTGCCAGTAGTATGGGCTACAGGGGGCTCTCAGAGCAGTACTTC	CASSMGYRGLSEQYF
TRBV24-1	TRBJ2-2	TRBD1	NA	TGTGCCACCAGTGATGGGGGACCGGGACAGGGCTCCGGGGAGCTGTTTTTT	CATSDGGPGQGSGELFF
TRBV4-1	TRBJ2-7	NA	once	TGCGCCAGCAGCCAAGGCTGGGGACAACCTACGAAGCAGTACTTC	CASSQGWGQPTKQYF
TRBV6-2/TRBV6-3	TRBJ2-3	NA	NA	TGTGCCAGCAGTTACTTGGGGGCGGGCACAGATACGCAGTATTTT	CASSYLGAGTDTQYF
TRBV7-9	TRBJ1-4	TRBD1	NA	TGTGCCAGCAGCTTAGGGGACAGGGGGCTTTACGAAAAACTGTTTTTT	CASSLGDRGLYEKLFF
TRBV5-1	TRBJ2-1	TRBD2	few	TGCGCCAGCAGCTTGGGGACTAGTAATTATGAGCAGTTCTTC	CASSLGTSNYEQFF
TRBV24-1	TRBJ2-1	TRBD2	few	TGTGCCACCGGCAACGTAGCGGGAGGGTATAATGAGCAGTTCTTC	CATGNVAGGYNEQFF
TRBV30	TRBJ1-4	NA	NA	TGTGCCCTGAGGGGCCCCGAAAAACTGTTTTTT	CALRGPEKLFF
TRBV2	TRBJ2-7	NA	NA	TGTGCCAGCAAGTCTACTAGCTCGGGCGAGCAGTACTTC	CASKSTSSGEQYF
TRBV19	TRBJ2-2	TRBD1	NA	TGTGCCAGTAGTTCCGAACAGGGGGCGCCGGGCACCGGGGAGCTGTTTTTT	CASSSEQGAPGTGELFF
TRBV12-5	TRBJ1-1	NA	NA	TGTGCTAGTGGTCCCTCTCAGCGCCTGAACACTGAAGCTTTCTTT	CASGPSQRLNTEAFF
TRBV11-2	TRBJ2-6	NA	NA	TGTGCCAGCACCGACGGGGCCAACGTCCTGACTTTC	CASTDGANVLTF
TRBV7-6	TRBJ1-1	NA	NA	TGTGCCAGCAGACCCCTCCAGGGGACCATGAACACTGAAGCTTTCTTT	CASRPLQGTMNTEAFF
TRBV27	TRBJ2-7	TRBD2	NA	TGTGCCAGCAGTTCGGCTAGCGGGAGCTTTCGCTACGAGCAGTACTTC	CASSSASGSFRYEQYF
TRBV7-9	TRBJ1-2	NA	NA	TGTGCCAGCAGCGTCGGGACGGCGGAGGGCTACACCTTC	CASSVGTAEGYTF
TRBV27	TRBJ2-1	NA	few	TGTGCCAGCACCCAAGGGGGGCCCTACAATGAGCAGTTCTTC	CASTQGGPYNEQFF
TRBV18	TRBJ1-6	TRBD1	once	TGTGCCAGCTCAGCGACAGGGGGAAAGGGTTATTCACCCCTCCACTTT	CASSATGGKGYSPLHF
TRBV9	TRBJ2-2	NA	NA	TGTGCCAGCAGCGTGTACACCGGGGAGCTGTTTTTT	CASSVYTGELFF
TRBV6-2/TRBV6-3	TRBJ2-3	NA	NA	TGTGCCAGCAGCACGGGACTCGCGAATACGCAGTATTTT	CASSTGLANTQYF
TRBV5-8	TRBJ2-3	NA	NA	TGTGCCAGCAGCTTGGACCTCATCACAGATACGCAGTATTTT	CASSLDLITDTQYF
TRBV9	TRBJ2-3	TRBD2	once	TGTGCCAGCAGCCCCCCCTCGGGGGGAGATACGCAGTATTTT	CASSPPSGGDTQYF
TRBV5-6	TRBJ1-6	NA	NA	TGTGCCAGCAGCTTGGACAATAAAAATTCACCCCTCCACTTT	CASSLDNKNSPLHF
TRBV5-6	TRBJ1-2	NA	NA	TGTGCCAGCAGCTTGCGGACGATAACTACGGACTATGGCTACACCTTC	CASSLRTITTDYGYTF
TRBV2	TRBJ1-5	TRBD1	few	TGTGCCAGCAGTGGAGACAGGGCCATCAATCAGCCCCAGCATTTT	CASSGDRAINQPQHF
TRBV18	TRBJ2-4	NA	NA	TGTGCCAGCTCACCACCAGGGAAGGCCAAAAACATTCAGTACTTC	CASSPPGKAKNIQYF
TRBV2	TRBJ2-7	NA	NA	TGTGCCAGTCGGGGGCTAACCTCCTACGAGCAGTACTTC	CASRGLTSYEQYF
TRBV29-1	TRBJ2-7	NA	NA	TGCAGCGTTGAGGGGAGGACGGGTGAATACGAGCAGTACTTC	CSVEGRTGEYEQYF
TRBV3-1/TRBV3-2	TRBJ2-3	TRBD2	NA	TGTGCCAGCAGCCAAGAGAAGAAATTGACTAGCGGGACTAGCACAGATACGCAGTATTTT	CASSQEKKLTSGTSTDTQYF
TRBV9	TRBJ2-1	TRBD2	NA	TGTGCCAGCAGCGTTTCCTCCCGCGCTAGCGGGGGGTACAATGAGCAGTTCTTC	CASSVSSRASGGYNEQFF
TRBV19	TRBJ2-2	NA	NA	TGTGCCAGTACAGGACAGATAAACACCGGGGAGCTGTTTTTT	CASTGQINTGELFF
TRBV18	TRBJ1-1	TRBD1	NA	TGTGCCAGCTCACCTGGACAGGGAATGAACACTGAAGCTTTCTTT	CASSPGQGMNTEAFF
TRBV5-4	TRBJ2-2	TRBD1	NA	TGTGCCAGCAGCGCCCGGGACAGAGGGACCGGGGAGCTGTTTTTT	CASSARDRGTGELFF
TRBV13	TRBJ2-7	NA	few	TGTGCCAGCAGCTTCTCCGCTAGGGAGCAGTACTTC	CASSFSAREQYF
TRBV12-5	TRBJ2-1	NA	NA	TGTGCTAGTGGTCCCCAGCAGGGGATTGTCTATGAGCAGTTCTTC	CASGPQQGIVYEQFF
TRBV30	TRBJ2-3	TRBD2	NA	TGTGCCCGGGAAAGCGGGAGCGGTGCAGATACGCAGTATTTT	CARESGSGADTQYF